This T cell receptor (beta chain) was obtained from a study of technical replicates of blood from several donors (TCRdb year 2017). The V and J ends are trimmed by 5 bases and 8 bases, leaving 10 bases between them. There are 12 amino acids in the CDR3, from cysteine to phenylalanine inclusive. The read is trimmed to its CDR3 DNA, 36 bases read in frame from base 1. In the germline V gene (reference sequence), CDR1 corresponds to SEHNR and CDR2 to FQNEAQ. On this clone itself: This clone's antigen is unknown. No base-level quality is on record; no much larger clone is a single base apart.

The receptor library was made with the immunoSEQ multiplex PCR assay. The clones in this table, taken by TCRdb from immuneACCESS, are in-frame only. Not every clone is retained; where verified, under half of the shortfall comes from an unresolved V gene, and the cause of the rest is unknown. This sample comprises tens of thousands of clones, 92% of them detected only once. Clones ranked in the top ten supply around 0.42% of the sample. The rearranged segments are TRBV7-9 and TRBJ2-1; TRBD1 is possibly the D segment (5 matching bases). Sequencing was carried out using T cells isolated from PBMCs. The TCR comes from a human donor in good health. The nucleotides are TGTGCCAGCAGCACGGACACCTATGAGCAGTTCTTC. Its product reads: CASSTDTYEQFF.